This TCR beta chain was sequenced for a study of CD8 T cells in Susac syndrome. As regards this clonotype: Its antigen remains unidentified.

Whole-study findings and limits: Expansion of clones was not seen in the CD4+ T cell repertoires of Susac syndrome.

Random-hexamer reverse transcription was applied to about 0.5 to 1 ug RNA. MiXCR, run by TCRdb on the immunoSEQ multiplex PCR reads, gives a single entry per CDR3 protein. The sample yields about 190,000 distinct CDR3 sequences, almost 96% seen once. Negative isolation yielded the CD8+ and CD4+ T cells, while FACS enriched the TEMRA cells. Sequencing used CD4+ T cells from PBMCs. The origin of this receptor is a human donor with Susac syndrome.

The CDR3 region has the DNA TGTGCCTGGGCCGTTACAGGGGGCACTGAAGCTTTCTTT. Amino acids: CAWAVTGGTEAFF. The chain couples TRBV30 to TRBJ1-1; 8 nucleotides align to TRBD1. Germline V CDR1 and CDR2: GTSNPN, SVGIG (reference sequence). The CDR3 loop spans 13 amino acids. Trimming at V came to 5 bases and at J to 4 bases, leaving 6 bases not matched to a gene.